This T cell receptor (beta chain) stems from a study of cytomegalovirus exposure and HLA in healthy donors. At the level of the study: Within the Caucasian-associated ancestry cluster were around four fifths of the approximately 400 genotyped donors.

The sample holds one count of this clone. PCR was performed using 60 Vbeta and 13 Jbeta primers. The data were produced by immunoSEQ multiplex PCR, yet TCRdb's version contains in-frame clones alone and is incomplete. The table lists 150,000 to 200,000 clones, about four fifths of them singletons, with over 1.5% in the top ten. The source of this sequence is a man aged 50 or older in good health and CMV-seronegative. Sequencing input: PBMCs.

This CDR3 is CASSHSYTAEPQHF. The CDR3 DNA reads TGTGCCAGCAGCCATTCTTATACCGCGGAGCCCCAGCATTTT. The V call is TRBV16, the J call TRBJ1-5; D is ambiguous. Trimming pared 3 bases from V and 8 bases from J, leaving 14 bases between. CDR1 is KGHSY and CDR2 is FQNENV in the germline V gene. This CDR3 spans 14 amino acids.